The 17 T cell receptor beta chains below were found in one sample sequenced in a study of cytomegalovirus exposure and HLA in healthy donors (dated by TCRdb to the late 2010s). Library method: the immunoSEQ multiplex PCR assay. The multiplex PCR relied on a mix of 60 forward primers for TCR Vbeta segments and 13 reverse primers for TCR Jbeta segments. TCRdb retrieved this table from immuneACCESS and kept in-frame rearrangements only. Not all clones are present; in checked studies, unresolved V genes account for under half, and no reason is known for the remainder. The sample's table lists a count of about 170,000 clones. 0.7% to 0.8% of the sample belongs to the ten largest clones. The sequenced sample consisted of PBMCs. The origin of the receptors is a woman aged 18 to 35 in good health and CMV-seropositive.

The gene calls are TRBV6-5 and TRBJ1-3, with D perhaps TRBD1 (5 bases). V was trimmed by 0 bases and J by 0 bases, leaving 6 bases between them. This CDR3 contains 15 residues. Germline loops: CDR1 MNHEY, CDR2 SVGAGI. CDR3 residues: CASSYSTDSGNTIYF. CDR3 sequence (DNA): TGTGCCAGCAGTTACTCGACAGACTCTGGAAACACCATATATTTT.

The V gene is TRBV27, the J gene TRBJ2-5; perhaps TRBD1 as D (5 bases). CDR1 MNHEY and CDR2 SMNVEV come from the germline V gene (reference sequence). The CDR3 has 14 residues. The V end was cut by 5 bases, the J end by 4 bases, with 14 bases between. The CDR3 reads CASSPTPGRETQYF. CDR3 coding DNA: TGTGCCAGCAGTCCAACGCCAGGGCGAGAGACCCAGTACTTC.

The genes are TRBV2 and TRBJ2-7, with a tentative D call TRBD2 (6 bases). The V gene lost 11 bases and the J gene lost 5 bases, with 16 bases spanning the gap. CDR1 is SNHLY, CDR2 FYNNEI, per germline. This CDR3 comprises 12 residues. The CDR3 DNA reads as TGTGCCGGGACTCTGAGGGCCCACGAGCAGTACTTC. The encoded protein is CAGTLRAHEQYF.

The rearrangement links TRBV6-4 to TRBJ2-1; the match to TRBD2 covers 9 bases. The length of the CDR3 is 16 residues. Per the germline V gene, CDR1 is MRHNA and CDR2 is SNTAGT. The ends lost 0 bases at V and 8 bases at J; junction bases unmatched: 8. CDR3 sequence reads: CASSDSGAGGPDEQFF. The CDR3 DNA follows: TGTGCCAGCAGTGACTCGGGTGCGGGAGGGCCCGATGAGCAGTTCTTC.

The CDR3 nucleotides read TGTGCCAGCAGTTCGACTAGCGGGGCCTCCTACGAGCAGTACTTC. Its protein product is CASSSTSGASYEQYF. The V and J genes are TRBV6-6 and TRBJ2-7, with TRBD2 matching 11 bases. In germline, CDR1 is MNHNY, CDR2 SVGAGI (reference sequence). Trimming at V came to 4 bases and at J to 0 bases, leaving 2 bases not matched to a gene. The CDR3 spans 15 residues.

The chain combines TRBV5-5 with TRBJ1-4; 8 nucleotides agree with TRBD1. The junction had 5 bases not matched to a gene; V was cut back by 3 bases and J by 7 bases. The CDR3 consists of 14 residues. Germline lookup yields CDR1 SGHKS and CDR2 YYEKEE (reference sequence). The CDR3 loop is CASSSGGWGEKLFF. The CDR3 DNA is TGTGCCAGCAGCTCAGGGGGCTGGGGTGAAAAACTGTTTTTT. The full variable domain, with the rest looked up from reference TRBV5-5 and TRBJ1-4, is DAGVTQSPTHLIKTRGQQVTLRCSPISGHKSVSWYQQVLGQGPQFIFQYYEKEERGRGNFPDRFSARQFPNYSSELNVNALLLGDSALYLCASSSGGWGEKLFFGSGTQLSVL.

Regarding this clone: Other nucleotide sequences from this sample produce the same CDR3. The J gene is TRBJ2-3, the V gene TRBV10-3; D possibly corresponds to TRBD2 (5 bases). The CDR3 totals 14 residues. CDR1 is ENHRY and CDR2 is SYGVKD in the germline V gene. Trimming pared 3 bases from V and 10 bases from J, leaving 17 bases between. The CDR3 region has the DNA TGTGCCATCAGTGAAGGAGGACGTATGGATCCGCAGTATTTT. This sequence encodes CAISEGGRMDPQYF.

The CDR3 coding sequence is TGTGCCACCAGCAGGAGCGGGAGGGACCGGGAGACCCAGTACTTC. The encoded protein is CATSRSGRDRETQYF. V gene TRBV15 combines with J gene TRBJ2-5; 10 bases line up with TRBD2. V dropped 3 bases and J dropped 5; count of bases not matched to a gene: 6. The CDR3 has 15 amino acids. Per the germline V gene, CDR1 is LNHNV and CDR2 is YYDKDF (reference sequence).

The chain joins TRBV30 to TRBJ2-5, with TRBD2 identical over 7 bases. After removal of 7 bases from V and 11 bases from J, the junction contained 13 bases not matched to a gene. Germline assignment: CDR1 GTSNPN and CDR2 SVGIG (reference sequence). The CDR3 spans 12 residues. The CDR3 loop reads CAFDPGLIGQYF. The DNA for the CDR3 is TGTGCCTTCGATCCGGGACTAATCGGGCAGTACTTC.

The CDR3 loop is CASSLNTLSSYNEQFF. In nucleotides, the CDR3 is TGTGCCAGCAGCTTGAATACATTAAGCTCCTACAATGAGCAGTTCTTC. The chain recombines TRBV7-9 with TRBJ2-1; D is undetermined. Per the germline V gene, CDR1 is SEHNR and CDR2 is FQNEAQ (reference sequence). CDR3 length: 16 amino acids. Trimming left V 3 bases short and J 0 bases short, with 12 bases between.

The chain is built from TRBV19 and TRBJ2-2; 9 nucleotides agree with TRBD1. CDR1 is LNHDA, CDR2 SQIVND, per germline (reference sequence). This CDR3 region has 15 residues. V dropped 6 bases and J dropped 7; count of bases not matched to a gene: 9. Here the CDR3 reads CASRTQGARHGELFF. DNA of the CDR3: TGTGCCAGTAGAACACAGGGGGCTCGGCACGGGGAGCTGTTTTTT.

A remark on this clone: A junction boundary mismatches the germline segment, possibly from a read error. The chain recombines TRBV5-4 with TRBJ1-2; a weak D match, TRBD1 (5 bases). The CDR3 has 14 residues. Germline lookup yields CDR1 SGHNT and CDR2 YYREEE (reference sequence). This CDR3 reads CARSLGQAIYGYTF. Here the CDR3 DNA reads TGTGCCAGAAGCTTGGGGCAGGCGATCTATGGCTACACCTTC.

V usage is TRBV4-3 and J usage is TRBJ1-2; 7 bases fit TRBD1. The CDR3 is 15 amino acids. V shed 4 bases and J 2 bases; nucleotides not matched to a gene: 7. Germline V gene sequence: CDR1 LGHNA, CDR2 YSLEER. The CDR3 DNA sequence: TGCGCCAGCAGCCGACGACAGGGAACGAACTATGGCTACACCTTC. It yields the protein CASSRRQGTNYGYTF.

The J gene is TRBJ1-5, the V gene TRBV15, with D hard to call. CDR1 is LNHNV, CDR2 YYDKDF, per germline (reference sequence). Between the trimmed V and J ends, which lost 3 bases and 3 bases, there was a span of 12 bases. This CDR3 has 15 residues. The CDR3 bases are TGTGCCACCAGCAGGGGAAGTAGCGACAATCAGCCCCAGCATTTT. As protein: CATSRGSSDNQPQHF.

The gene calls are TRBV27 and TRBJ1-1, with D unclear. This CDR3 region has 16 residues. Deletions cut 5 bases from V and 5 bases from J, with 21 bases between. The V gene's germline CDR1 is MNHEY and CDR2 SMNVEV (reference sequence). The DNA of the CDR3 is TGTGCCAGCAGTCCAGGCCGGGCAGGTTCGGGAACTGAAGCTTTCTTT. This codes for CASSPGRAGSGTEAFF.

The chain joins TRBV7-9 to TRBJ2-3; 11 nucleotides agree with TRBD1. The CDR3 has 17 amino acids. V dropped 5 bases and J dropped 2; count of bases not matched to a gene: 9. Germline-derived CDR1 and CDR2 are SEHNR and FQNEAQ (reference sequence). CDR3 coding DNA: TGTGCCAGCAGCGCCGGGACAGGGGGTGGCTTCACAGATACGCAGTATTTT. Translated, it gives CASSAGTGGGFTDTQYF.

J is TRBJ1-2 and V is TRBV2; TRBD1 might be the D (6 bases). Germline loops: CDR1 SNHLY, CDR2 FYNNEI. The ends were cut back, 2 bases at V and 7 bases at J, with 11 bases in the middle. The CDR3 is 13 amino acids. The CDR3 loop is CASSESRGSGYTF. In nucleotides, the CDR3 is TGTGCCAGCAGTGAAAGTAGGGGGAGTGGCTACACCTTC.